The rows below give T cell receptor beta chains drawn from one sample of a study of blood T cell repertoires in COVID-19. Sequencing was performed with immunoSEQ multiplex PCR; in TCRdb, only in-frame clones are kept and a portion is missing. The table includes more than 200,000 clones, about four fifths detected once. The sample comprised peripheral blood. These receptors were obtained from a woman between 50 and 59 years old with acute or convalescent COVID-19. Each CDR3 is given with its conserved first and last residue. The D gene is left open where the match is weak. Expanded clones are given a class, and other clones once, few, many or no size at all.

V	D	J	size	DNA	CDR3
TRBV10-3	-	TRBJ2-3	-	TGTGCCATCAGGGGTGGAGTGAGGACAGATACGCAGTATTTT	CAIRGGVRTDTQYF
TRBV7-2	TRBD1	TRBJ1-1	-	TGTGCCAGCAGCTTGGACAGGGTGAACACTGAAGCTTTCTTT	CASSLDRVNTEAFF
TRBV19	TRBD1	TRBJ2-1	once	TGTGCCAGTAGTCAAACAGGGGGCGCCTACAATGAGCAGTTCTTC	CASSQTGGAYNEQFF
TRBV27	TRBD2	TRBJ2-7	once	TGTGCCAGCGCCGCTTGGCGGCGGGAGGTCCACGAGCAGTACTTC	CASAAWRREVHEQYF
TRBV7-9	-	TRBJ1-2	few	TGTGCCAGCAGCTCCCGAGGCCCAGAGGCCCACACCTTC	CASSSRGPEAHTF
TRBV24-1	-	TRBJ1-1	few	TGTGCCACCAGTGACGGCGGGGGCAGGGAGAACACTGAAGCTTTCTTT	CATSDGGGRENTEAFF
TRBV14	-	TRBJ1-2	-	TGTGCCAGCAGCCGAAGGCCGGGGTCTAACTATGGCTACACCTTC	CASSRRPGSNYGYTF
TRBV7-2	TRBD1	TRBJ2-5	once	TGTGCCAGCAGCTTCAGACCCGGGACAGGGGGCTGGGGAGAGACCCAGTACTTC	CASSFRPGTGGWGETQYF
TRBV7-9	TRBD2	TRBJ2-7	once	TGTGCCAGCAGCTCGGGACTAGCGGACTACGAGCAGTACTTC	CASSSGLADYEQYF
TRBV6-5	-	TRBJ1-1	-	TGTGCCAGCAGTTACTTACAGGGTCTTGGGACTGAAGCTTTCTTT	CASSYLQGLGTEAFF
TRBV11-2	TRBD2	TRBJ2-1	-	TGTGCCAGCAGCTTACGGCGGGAGGGCCGAGGTGAGCAGTTCTTC	CASSLRREGRGEQFF
TRBV5-6	TRBD1	TRBJ1-4	-	TGTGCCAGCAGCCCCGGGACAGGCGATGAAAAACTGTTTTTT	CASSPGTGDEKLFF
TRBV7-2	-	TRBJ1-1	-	TGTGCCAGCAGCTTATGGGTTGGGGGCGGTCTGAACACTGAAGCTTTCTTT	CASSLWVGGGLNTEAFF
TRBV29-1	-	TRBJ2-5	-	TGCAGCGCTCCGGGTAGGGCGGGAGAGACCCAGTACTTC	CSAPGRAGETQYF
TRBV19	TRBD2	TRBJ2-3	once	TGTGCCAGTAGTCTTCGGACTAGCGGGAGAAAAAATACGCAGTATTTT	CASSLRTSGRKNTQYF
TRBV11-1	-	TRBJ2-2	-	TGTGCCAGCAGCTTACAATGGGGCCGGTCCACCGGGGAGCTGTTTTTT	CASSLQWGRSTGELFF
TRBV10-3	TRBD1	TRBJ1-5	-	TGTGCCGCCGGACAGGGGGCCAACCAGCCCCAGCATTTT	CAAGQGANQPQHF
TRBV11-2	TRBD2	TRBJ2-5	-	TGTGCCAGCAGCTTAGGACTAGCGGGAGAGGGAGAGACCCAGTACTTC	CASSLGLAGEGETQYF
TRBV29-1	-	TRBJ2-7	once	TGCAGCGTTGAAGGTTCCGCGGACGAGCAGTACTTC	CSVEGSADEQYF
TRBV27	TRBD2	TRBJ2-5	-	TGTGCCAGCTCCCGAGCGGGAGGAGAGACCCAGTACTTC	CASSRAGGETQYF
TRBV4-1	-	TRBJ1-1	-	TGCGCCAGCAGCCAAGAAGTCTCCACAAACACTGAAGCTTTCTTT	CASSQEVSTNTEAFF
TRBV28	TRBD1	TRBJ2-7	-	TGTGCCAGCAGTCGGGGACAGCCACCTTTCTACGAGCAGTACTTC	CASSRGQPPFYEQYF
TRBV19	-	TRBJ1-5	-	TGTGCCAGTAGTGACGGGCAGGGTCAGCCCCAGCATTTT	CASSDGQGQPQHF
TRBV28	TRBD1	TRBJ2-7	once	TGTGCCAGCACCGGACAGGGGGCTGAGTACTTC	CASTGQGAEYF
TRBV21-1	-	TRBJ2-3	-	TGTGCCAGCAGCAAGATAGGGTGTGGGCTAGCGGCAAACACAGATACGCAGTATTTT	CASSKIGCGLAANTDTQYF
TRBV19	TRBD1	TRBJ1-1	-	TGTGCCAGTAGTATCACAGGGGTGAACACTGAAGCTTTCTTT	CASSITGVNTEAFF
TRBV13	-	TRBJ2-5	-	TGTGCCAGCAGCTTAGCTGGGACACCGTCGCAAGAGACCCAGTACTTC	CASSLAGTPSQETQYF
TRBV3-1/TRBV3-2	-	TRBJ1-2	-	TGTGCCAGCAGTCTCGGGAGGGTAAGAATGAATGGCTACACCTTC	CASSLGRVRMNGYTF
TRBV24-1	-	TRBJ2-7	-	TGTGCCACCAGTGCAGGGAAGCTCTACGAGCAGTACTTC	CATSAGKLYEQYF
TRBV7-9	TRBD1	TRBJ2-7	-	TGTGCCAGCAGCATAGGGACAGGGGTTATTAGGGAGCAGTACTTC	CASSIGTGVIREQYF
TRBV2	TRBD1	TRBJ1-5	-	TGTGCCAGCAGGGACAGGGGTTATCAGCCCCAGCATTTT	CASRDRGYQPQHF
TRBV7-8	TRBD2	TRBJ2-5	-	TGTGCCAGCAGCTCCCCGGGCGGCCGGAGCGGGAGGCGCCAAGAGACCCAGTACTTC	CASSSPGGRSGRRQETQYF
TRBV19	-	TRBJ1-4	-	TGTGCCACAAGAAGGGGGACATTCAATGAAAAACTGTTTTTT	CATRRGTFNEKLFF
TRBV4-2	-	TRBJ1-2	-	TGTGCCAGCAGCCAAGAGGGCGGGGCGGCCTATGGCTACACCTTC	CASSQEGGAAYGYTF
TRBV11-3	-	TRBJ2-1	-	TGTGCCAGCAGCTTAGATAACTGGAGCTCCTACAATGAGCAGTTCTTC	CASSLDNWSSYNEQFF
TRBV25-1	-	TRBJ2-2	-	TGTGCCAGCAGTCCACAGAACACCGGGGAGCTGTTTTTT	CASSPQNTGELFF
TRBV10-3	TRBD1	TRBJ2-2	-	TGTGCCATCAGTGAGTCAGAATATTCGATTCAGGGGGCAGGGAACACCGGGGAGCTGTTTTTT	CAISESEYSIQGAGNTGELFF
TRBV14	-	TRBJ2-1	-	TGTGCCAGCAGCCGGAGGGACTGGAACAATGAGCAGTTCTTC	CASSRRDWNNEQFF
TRBV11-2	-	TRBJ2-1	-	TGTGCCAGCAGCTCCTTACTCGGCTACAATGAGCAGTTCTTC	CASSSLLGYNEQFF
TRBV24-1	-	TRBJ2-1	-	TGTGCCACCAGTGATCTATACAATGAGCAGTTCTTC	CATSDLYNEQFF
TRBV6-2/TRBV6-3	TRBD1	TRBJ2-7	-	TGTGCCAGCAGTTACGACAGGGGTGCCTACGAGCAGTACTTC	CASSYDRGAYEQYF
TRBV15	TRBD1	TRBJ1-5	-	TGTGCCACCGGGACAGTCAATCAGCCCCAGCATTTT	CATGTVNQPQHF
TRBV14	-	TRBJ1-3	-	TGTGCCAGCAGCCAAGAACACAGGGCCGGCACCATATATTTT	CASSQEHRAGTIYF
TRBV28	TRBD2	TRBJ2-5	-	TGTGCCAGCACTTCCCTTGTTCTTATGGGGAGGGCCAGGGAGACCCAGTACTTC	CASTSLVLMGRARETQYF
TRBV4-1	TRBD2	TRBJ2-2	-	TGCGCCGGAGCTAGCCCACGGGGCGTAGCGGGAGGGCGACCGGACACCGGGGAGCTGTTTTTT	CAGASPRGVAGGRPDTGELFF
TRBV19	TRBD1	TRBJ1-1	-	TGTGCCAGTAGTGACAGGGGGCCGACTGAAGCTTTCTTT	CASSDRGPTEAFF
TRBV2	TRBD1	TRBJ2-1	-	TGTGCCAGCAAGCCCACCGGGACAGGGAACAATGAGCAGTTCTTC	CASKPTGTGNNEQFF
TRBV11-2	TRBD2	TRBJ2-1	medium-sized	TGTGCCAGCAGCCCAATTAGACTAGCGGGTAGCAATGAGCAGTTCTTC	CASSPIRLAGSNEQFF
TRBV2	TRBD1	TRBJ1-2	few	TGTGCCAGCAGCCTGCACGGGGGACAGGGGAACTATGGCTACACCTTC	CASSLHGGQGNYGYTF
TRBV28	-	TRBJ2-2	-	TGTGCCAGCAGTTCTTCTCACAGGGATGACACCGGGGAGCTGTTTTTT	CASSSSHRDDTGELFF
TRBV5-8	-	TRBJ2-3	-	TGTGCCAGCAGCTTGTGGGAGTCGGCGGATACGCAGTATTTT	CASSLWESADTQYF
TRBV7-2	-	TRBJ1-5	-	TGTGCCAGCAGCTTAGGACAAATTAGCAATCAGCCCCAGCATTTT	CASSLGQISNQPQHF
TRBV3-1/TRBV3-2	-	TRBJ1-4	-	TGTGCCAGCAGCCAAGATAACAGGCCTAATGAAAAACTGTTTTTT	CASSQDNRPNEKLFF
TRBV29-1	TRBD1	TRBJ2-1	-	TGCAGCGTTGAAGATCAACGACAGGGCAATGAGCAGTTCTTC	CSVEDQRQGNEQFF
TRBV18	-	TRBJ2-7	once	TGTGCCAGCTCACCATCGCGGGAAGGGTACGAGCAGTACTTC	CASSPSREGYEQYF